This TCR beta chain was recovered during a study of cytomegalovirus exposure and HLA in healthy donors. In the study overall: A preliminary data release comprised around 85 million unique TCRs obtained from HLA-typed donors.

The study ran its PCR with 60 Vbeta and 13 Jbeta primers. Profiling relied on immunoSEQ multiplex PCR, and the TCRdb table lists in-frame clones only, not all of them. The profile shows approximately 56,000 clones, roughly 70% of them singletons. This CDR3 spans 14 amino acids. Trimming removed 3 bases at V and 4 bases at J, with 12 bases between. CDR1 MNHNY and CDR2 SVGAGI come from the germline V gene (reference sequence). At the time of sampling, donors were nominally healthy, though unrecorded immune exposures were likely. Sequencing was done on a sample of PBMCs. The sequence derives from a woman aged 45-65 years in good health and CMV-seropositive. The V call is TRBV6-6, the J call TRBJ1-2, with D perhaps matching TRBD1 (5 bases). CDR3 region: CASSYKTAFYGYTF. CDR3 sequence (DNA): TGTGCCAGCAGTTATAAGACAGCCTTCTATGGCTACACCTTC.